The TCR beta chain under discussion was sequenced for a study of cytomegalovirus exposure and HLA in healthy donors. At the level of the study: Ancestry clustering placed around 80% of a few hundred genotyped donors in the Caucasian-associated cluster.

Germline assignment: CDR1 SGHTA and CDR2 FQGTGA. The CDR3 length is 15 residues. The germline V and J ends were trimmed by 2 bases and 7 bases, with 14 bases remaining between them. Researchers ran the PCR with 60 Vbeta and 13 Jbeta primers. Only in-frame clones appear in the TCRdb table, and some are missing; sequencing was by immunoSEQ multiplex PCR. Recorded for this sample: 100,000 to 150,000 clones. The chain uses TRBV7-3 and TRBJ2-2, with a possible D match to TRBD2 (5 bases). The origin of this receptor is a man aged 25 to 40 in good health and CMV-seronegative. The sequenced sample consisted of PBMCs. The CDR3 DNA is TGTGCCAGCAGCTTATATGAGGGTGCCGGCGGGGAGCTGTTTTTT. It translates to CASSLYEGAGGELFF.